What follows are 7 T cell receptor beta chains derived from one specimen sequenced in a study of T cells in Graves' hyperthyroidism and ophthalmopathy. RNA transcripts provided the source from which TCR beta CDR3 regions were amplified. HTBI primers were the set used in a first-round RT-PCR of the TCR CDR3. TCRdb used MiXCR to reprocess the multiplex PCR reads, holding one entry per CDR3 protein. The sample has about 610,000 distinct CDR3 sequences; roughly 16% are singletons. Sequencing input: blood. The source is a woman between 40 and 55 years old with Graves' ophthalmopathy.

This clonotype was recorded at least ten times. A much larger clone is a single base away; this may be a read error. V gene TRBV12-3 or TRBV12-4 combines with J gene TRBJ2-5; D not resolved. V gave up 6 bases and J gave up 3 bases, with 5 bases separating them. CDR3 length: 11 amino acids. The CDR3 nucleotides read TGTGCCAGCAGCTTAAAAGAGACCCAGTACTTC. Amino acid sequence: CASSLKETQYF.

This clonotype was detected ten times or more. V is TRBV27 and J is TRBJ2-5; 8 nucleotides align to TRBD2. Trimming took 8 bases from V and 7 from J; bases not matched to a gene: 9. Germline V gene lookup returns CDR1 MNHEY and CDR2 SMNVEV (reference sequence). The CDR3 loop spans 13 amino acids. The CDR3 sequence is CASAVSGTGTQYF. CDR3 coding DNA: TGTGCCAGCGCAGTTAGCGGGACGGGGACCCAGTACTTC.

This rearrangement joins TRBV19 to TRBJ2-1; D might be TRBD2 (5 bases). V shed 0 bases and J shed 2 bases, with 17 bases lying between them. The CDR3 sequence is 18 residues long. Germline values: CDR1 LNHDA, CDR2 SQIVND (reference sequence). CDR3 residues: CASSIEGVGLTPYNEQFF. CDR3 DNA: TGTGCCAGTAGTATAGAGGGAGTGGGCCTCACCCCCTACAATGAGCAGTTCTTC.

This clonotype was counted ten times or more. CDR3 protein: CASNMKKAYNEQFF. CDR3 DNA: TGTGCCAGCAACATGAAGAAAGCCTACAATGAGCAGTTCTTC. V and J are TRBV28 and TRBJ2-1; D is unclear. The germline V gene has CDR1 MDHEN and CDR2 SYDVKM. This CDR3 has 14 amino acids. The germline V and J ends were trimmed by 7 bases and 2 bases, with 12 bases remaining between them. The variable domain in full, completed from reference TRBV28 and TRBJ2-1, reads DVKVTQSSRYLVKRTGEKVFLECVQDMDHENMFWYRQDPGLGLRLIYFSYDVKMKEKGDIPEGYSVSREKKERFSLILESASTNQTSMYLCASNMKKAYNEQFFGPGTRLTVL.

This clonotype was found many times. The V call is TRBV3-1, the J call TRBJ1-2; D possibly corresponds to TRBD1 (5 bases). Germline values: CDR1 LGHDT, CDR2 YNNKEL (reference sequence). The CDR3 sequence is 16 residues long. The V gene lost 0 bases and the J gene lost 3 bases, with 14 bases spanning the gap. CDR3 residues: CASSQDLGGVDYGYTF. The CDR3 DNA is TGTGCCAGCAGCCAAGATTTGGGAGGGGTCGACTATGGCTACACCTTC.

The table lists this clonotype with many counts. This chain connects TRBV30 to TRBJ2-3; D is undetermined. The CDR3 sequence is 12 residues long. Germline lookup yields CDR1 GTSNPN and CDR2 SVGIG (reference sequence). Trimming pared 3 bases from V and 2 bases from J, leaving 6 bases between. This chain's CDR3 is CAWRKNTDTQYF. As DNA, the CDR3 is TGTGCCTGGAGGAAAAACACAGATACGCAGTATTTT.

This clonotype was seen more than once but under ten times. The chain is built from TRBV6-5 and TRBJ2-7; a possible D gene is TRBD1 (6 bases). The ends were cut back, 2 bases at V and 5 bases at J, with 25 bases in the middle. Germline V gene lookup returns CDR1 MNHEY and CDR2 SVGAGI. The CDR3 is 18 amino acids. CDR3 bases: TGTGCCAGCAGTTACGGGATGAGTTATGGGACAAGGTTGAACGAGCAGTACTTC. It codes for CASSYGMSYGTRLNEQYF.